This record concerns one T cell receptor (beta chain) sequence. The CDR3 is made up of 16 amino acids. Trimming took 4 bases from V and 5 from J; bases not matched to a gene: 9. The germline CDR1 and CDR2 sequences are SGHVS and FQNEAQ. Method: immunoSEQ multiplex PCR; TCRdb's copy keeps in-frame clones and lacks some. The repertoire consists of more than 55,000 clones, with 75% to 95% occurring once and the leading ten covering around 2.8%. These data are taken from a study of cytomegalovirus exposure and HLA in healthy donors. The clonotype comes from a man between 18 and 35 years old in good health and CMV-seronegative. Source material: PBMCs. The gene calls are TRBV7-8 and TRBJ2-2; TRBD1 agrees at 8 bases. CDR3 sequence (DNA): TGTGCCAGCAGCTCACAAGGACAGGGATATACCGGGGAGCTGTTTTTT. This sequence encodes CASSSQGQGYTGELFF. Variable domain in full (rest from reference TRBV7-8 and TRBJ2-2): GAGVSQSPRYKVAKRGQDVALRCDPISGHVSLFWYQQALGQGPEFLTYFQNEAQLDKSGLPSDRFFAERPEGSVSTLKIQRTQQEDSAVYLCASSSQGQGYTGELFFGEGSRLTVL.